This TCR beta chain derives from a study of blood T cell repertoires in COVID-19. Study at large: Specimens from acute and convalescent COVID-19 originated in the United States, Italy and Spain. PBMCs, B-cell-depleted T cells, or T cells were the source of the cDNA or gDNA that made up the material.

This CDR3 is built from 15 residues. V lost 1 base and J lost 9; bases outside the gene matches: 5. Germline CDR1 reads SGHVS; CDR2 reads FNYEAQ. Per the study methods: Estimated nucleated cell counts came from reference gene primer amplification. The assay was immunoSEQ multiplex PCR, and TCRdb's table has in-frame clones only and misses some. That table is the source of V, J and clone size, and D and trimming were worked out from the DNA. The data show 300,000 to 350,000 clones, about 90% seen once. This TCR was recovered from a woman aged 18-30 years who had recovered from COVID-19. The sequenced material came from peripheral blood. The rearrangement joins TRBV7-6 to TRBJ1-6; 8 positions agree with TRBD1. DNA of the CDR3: TGTGCCAGCAGCTTAGGTCGGGACAGGTTTTCACCCCTCCACTTT. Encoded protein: CASSLGRDRFSPLHF.